The 8 T cell receptor beta chains presented below share a single source sample, sequenced in a study of cytomegalovirus exposure and HLA in healthy donors. PCR primers comprised 60 Vbeta and 13 Jbeta primers. TCRdb keeps only in-frame clones here, not all; method: immunoSEQ multiplex PCR. The sample holds 110,000 or so clones, around 73% seen once. Material: PBMCs. These receptors were obtained from a young woman in good health and CMV-seropositive.

V is TRBV18 and J is TRBJ1-1; no clear D gene. The germline V and J ends were trimmed by 3 bases and 0 bases, with 14 bases remaining between them. Germline lookup yields CDR1 KGHSH and CDR2 LQKENI. The CDR3 contains 16 residues. CDR3 loop: CASSPRGTGVNTEAFF. The CDR3 bases are TGTGCCAGCTCACCCCGCGGCACCGGAGTGAACACTGAAGCTTTCTTT.

The chain is built from TRBV6-5 and TRBJ1-1, with D possibly matching TRBD1 (6 bases). Trimming cost V 5 bases and J 10 bases, with 14 bases left between them. Germline assignment: CDR1 MNHEY and CDR2 SVGAGI. The CDR3 has 12 residues. The CDR3 coding sequence is TGTGCCAGCAGTGAGGGGGGGCGCGCAGCTTTCTTT. Residues: CASSEGGRAAFF.

V usage is TRBV19 and J usage is TRBJ2-7; the match to TRBD1 covers 8 bases. Germline lookup yields CDR1 LNHDA and CDR2 SQIVND (reference sequence). V lost 3 bases, J lost 5 bases, and 6 bases stayed unmatched. This CDR3 is 14 amino acids long. CDR3 in DNA: TGTGCCAGTAGTATGGACAGGGCGCTAAACGAGCAGTACTTC. This encodes CASSMDRALNEQYF.

The chain employs TRBV13 and TRBJ2-3; TRBD2 agrees at 8 bases. The CDR3 spans 14 residues. J was trimmed by 5 bases and V by 5 bases; bases with no gene match: 6. Germline V gene lookup returns CDR1 PRHDT and CDR2 FYEKMQ (reference sequence). CDR3 loop: CASSLSGSVDTQYF. The CDR3 DNA reads as TGTGCCAGCAGCCTCAGCGGGAGTGTAGATACGCAGTATTTT.

The chain is built from TRBV9 and TRBJ1-3; the match to TRBD1 covers 9 bases. V lost 0 bases, J lost 3 bases, and 4 bases stayed unmatched. This CDR3 comprises 16 residues. Germline CDR1 SGDLS, CDR2 YYNGEE. CDR3 in amino acids: CASSVGGQGGGNTIYF. The CDR3 DNA is TGTGCCAGCAGCGTAGGGGGACAGGGAGGTGGAAACACCATATATTTT. Variable domain in full (rest from reference TRBV9 and TRBJ1-3): DSGVTQTPKHLITATGQRVTLRCSPRSGDLSVYWYQQSLDQGLQFLIQYYNGEERAKGNILERFSAQQFPDLHSELNLSSLELGDSALYFCASSVGGQGGGNTIYFGEGSWLTVV.

The chain recombines TRBV7-9 with TRBJ1-2, with D perhaps TRBD1 (5 bases). CDR3 length equals 15 residues. V lost 5 bases, J lost 4 bases, and 17 bases lay in between. Germline CDR1 and CDR2: SEHNR and FQNEAQ (reference sequence). The CDR3 reads CASSPPGGRGYGYTF. CDR3 bases: TGTGCCAGCAGCCCCCCCGGGGGTAGGGGCTATGGCTACACCTTC.

The J gene is TRBJ1-4, the V gene TRBV10-2, with 9 bases identical to TRBD1. The CDR3 consists of 16 residues. Germline assignment: CDR1 WSHSY and CDR2 SAAADI. V gave up 0 bases and J gave up 6 bases; unmatched junction bases: 5. Written as DNA, the CDR3 is TGCGCCAGCAGTGAGTCTAGGAACAGGGGGCATGAAAAACTGTTTTTT. Amino acid sequence: CASSESRNRGHEKLFF.

J is TRBJ2-7 and V is TRBV7-9; TRBD2 might be the D (6 bases). The germline V gene encodes CDR1 SEHNR and CDR2 FQNEAQ (reference sequence). Trimming took off 11 bases at V and 4 bases at J, with 9 bases between the two ends. The CDR3 runs to 10 residues. CDR3 sequence: CAVGTYEQYF. The DNA for the CDR3 is TGTGCCGTTGGGACTTACGAGCAGTACTTC.